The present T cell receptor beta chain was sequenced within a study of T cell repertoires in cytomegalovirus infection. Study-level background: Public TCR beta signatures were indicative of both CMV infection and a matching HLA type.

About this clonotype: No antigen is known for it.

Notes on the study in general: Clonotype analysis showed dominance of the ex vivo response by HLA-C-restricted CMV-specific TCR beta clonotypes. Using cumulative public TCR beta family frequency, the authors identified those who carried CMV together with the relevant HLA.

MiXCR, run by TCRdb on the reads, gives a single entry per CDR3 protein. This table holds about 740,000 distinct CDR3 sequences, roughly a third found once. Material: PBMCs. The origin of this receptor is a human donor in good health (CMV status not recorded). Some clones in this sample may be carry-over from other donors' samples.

CDR3 in amino acids: CASSVVLAEQYF. In DNA form, the CDR3 reads TGTGCCAGCTCAGTTGTTCTCGCCGAGCAGTACTTC. This chain joins TRBV19 and TRBJ2-7; D gene ambiguous. Per the germline V gene, CDR1 is LNHDA and CDR2 is SQIVND (reference sequence). This CDR3 is built from 12 residues. The V end lost 9 bases, the J end lost 6 bases, and 15 bases lay between the germline ends.